A single sample is the source of the 27 T cell receptor beta chains below, sequenced in a study of OX40 agonist ivuxolimab in advanced cancers. Library method: the immunoSEQ multiplex PCR assay. As stored in TCRdb, this immuneACCESS dataset retains in-frame rearrangements with V and J assigned. A fraction of the clones does not appear; measured against another copy, unresolved V genes explain less than half of the discrepancy, and the remainder lacks a known reason. For this sample there are 25,000 to 35,000 clones; about three quarters appear just once. The top ten hold approximately 20% of the sample. Sequencing was performed on CD4+ or CD8+ T cells sorted from blood, taken in a trial of the OX40 agonist ivuxolimab. The receptors shown here come from an adult with an advanced solid tumor such as melanoma, head and neck, liver or kidney cancer.

This clone appeared a few times. The chain employs TRBV6-6 and TRBJ2-5; a possible D gene is TRBD2 (6 bases). Germline values: CDR1 MNHNY, CDR2 SVGAGI (reference sequence). Between the trimmed V and J ends, which lost 0 bases and 8 bases, there was a span of 10 bases. This CDR3 contains 13 residues. CDR3: CASSYSTGETQYF. CDR3 coding DNA: TGTGCCAGCAGTTACTCGACGGGGGAAACCCAGTACTTC.

CDR3 sequence (DNA): TGTGCCAGCAGTGCAAGGGTGCCAAAAACTAGCGGACTCACAGATACGCAGTATTTT. Protein product: CASSARVPKTSGLTDTQYF. The chain combines TRBV6-1 with TRBJ2-3; 8 positions agree with TRBD2. The trim removed 4 bases at V and 2 bases at J, leaving 17 bases unmatched. Per germline, CDR1 MNHNS and CDR2 SASEGT. This CDR3 region has 19 residues.

This clone has only a few counts. The rearrangement uses TRBV20-1 and TRBJ2-5; D not resolved. Germline assignment: CDR1 DFQATT and CDR2 SNEGSKA (reference sequence). The germline V and J ends were trimmed by 0 bases and 5 bases, with 4 bases remaining between them. The CDR3 runs 11 residues. The CDR3: CSAREPETQYF. The CDR3, as DNA: TGCAGTGCTAGAGAGCCGGAGACCCAGTACTTC.

This rearrangement joins TRBV9 to TRBJ1-1, with unresolved D. Germline assignment: CDR1 SGDLS and CDR2 YYNGEE. The ends were cut back, 3 bases at V and 10 bases at J, with 13 bases in the middle. CDR3 length equals 12 residues. The CDR3 DNA is TGTGCCAGCAGCGCCAGTTTGGGCGCAGCTTTCTTT. Amino acids: CASSASLGAAFF.

The chain links TRBV7-9 to TRBJ2-1, with D possibly called TRBD1 or TRBD2 (5 bases each). Trimming left V 5 bases short and J 0 bases short, with 11 bases between. CDR1 SEHNR and CDR2 FQNEAQ come from the germline V gene (reference sequence). This CDR3 region has 15 residues. The DNA of the CDR3 is TGTGCCAGCAGCCGGGACCACAACTCCTACAATGAGCAGTTCTTC. Encoded protein: CASSRDHNSYNEQFF.

The rearrangement links TRBV28 to TRBJ2-5; a weak D match, TRBD2 (7 bases). V shed 2 bases and J shed 3 bases, with 13 bases lying between them. The CDR3 extends over 15 amino acids. In germline, CDR1 is MDHEN, CDR2 SYDVKM. CDR3 in amino acids: CASSLAGALKETQYF. In DNA form, the CDR3 reads TGTGCCAGCAGTTTAGCGGGGGCCTTAAAAGAGACCCAGTACTTC.

The J gene is TRBJ2-7, the V gene TRBV6-5; weak D call: TRBD2 (6 bases). CDR1 and CDR2 (germline): MNHEY, SVGAGI. With 6 bases removed from V and 5 bases from J, the gap between germline ends came to 20 bases. The CDR3 consists of 15 residues. The CDR3 DNA reads TGTGCCAGCAGACTGACCGGGACTTCGAACCACGAGCAGTACTTC. Translating it yields CASRLTGTSNHEQYF.

This clone was seen a handful of times. The chain couples TRBV10-3 to TRBJ2-3; D gene unclear. Trimming shortened V by 6 bases and J by 4 bases, and 8 bases separated the two germline ends. The CDR3 runs to 12 residues. Germline values: CDR1 ENHRY, CDR2 SYGVKD. DNA for the CDR3: TGTGCCATCAGCCCGGAGTCAGATACGCAGTATTTT. This sequence encodes CAISPESDTQYF.

The chain has TRBV18 and TRBJ2-1; D is possibly TRBD2 (6 bases). Trimming took 0 bases from V and 3 from J, leaving 9 bases between them. This CDR3 has 15 residues. Germline CDR1 is KGHSH and CDR2 is LQKENI. CDR3 amino acids: CASSPPGGNYNEQFF. The CDR3 nucleotides read TGTGCCAGCTCACCACCCGGGGGTAACTACAATGAGCAGTTCTTC.

The chain employs TRBV2 and TRBJ1-2; D gene ambiguous. Trimming pared 8 bases from V and 4 bases from J, leaving 17 bases between. The CDR3 contains 14 residues. Germline CDR1 and CDR2: SNHLY and FYNNEI. CDR3 coding DNA: TGTGCCAGCGCCCCCGGGAGGTCTGGCTATGGCTACACCTTC. This translates into CASAPGRSGYGYTF. The full variable domain, completed using reference TRBV2 and TRBJ1-2, is EPEVTQTPSHQVTQMGQEVILRCVPISNHLYFYWYRQILGQKVEFLVSFYNNEISEKSEIFDDQFSVERPDGSNFTLKIRSTKLEDSAMYFCASAPGRSGYGYTFGSGTRLTVV.

The chain joins TRBV6-6 to TRBJ2-3; 7 positions agree with TRBD2. Germline trimming cut 6 bases from V and 0 bases from J; bases unmatched to any gene: 6. Germline V gives CDR1 MNHNY, CDR2 SVGAGI (reference sequence). CDR3 length equals 15 residues. Here the CDR3 DNA reads TGTGCCAGCAGGCTCTGGCGGGGGAGCACAGATACGCAGTATTTT. Its translation: CASRLWRGSTDTQYF.

The chain carries TRBV19 and TRBJ2-7; D is perhaps TRBD2 (5 bases). This CDR3 comprises 15 residues. V was trimmed by 0 bases and J by 2 bases, leaving 11 bases between them. The germline CDR1 and CDR2 sequences are LNHDA and SQIVND (reference sequence). In DNA, the CDR3 is TGTGCCAGTAGTATAGAGGCCGGGGAGACCTACGAGCAGTACTTC. This encodes CASSIEAGETYEQYF.

J is TRBJ2-2 and V is TRBV10-1; D gene ambiguous. CDR3 length: 14 residues. Trimming shortened V by 4 bases and J by 2 bases, and 8 bases separated the two germline ends. CDR1 is WNHNN and CDR2 is SYGVQD in the germline V gene (reference sequence). The CDR3 sequence is CASSAALNTGELFF. For the CDR3, the DNA is TGCGCCAGCAGTGCGGCACTCAACACCGGGGAGCTGTTTTTT.

This chain connects TRBV6-1 to TRBJ2-5; 9 nucleotides match TRBD1. After removal of 1 base from V and 2 bases from J, the junction contained 2 bases not matched to a gene. Germline V CDR1 and CDR2: MNHNS, SASEGT. There are 15 residues in the CDR3. This CDR3 is CASSEGDREQETQYF. The CDR3 bases are TGTGCCAGCAGTGAAGGGGACAGGGAGCAAGAGACCCAGTACTTC.

The rearrangement joins TRBV5-6 to TRBJ2-3; 9 nucleotides match TRBD1. Per the germline V gene, CDR1 is SGHDT and CDR2 is YYEEEE. Trimming took 1 base from V and 4 from J; bases not matched to a gene: 10. There are 17 residues in the CDR3. CDR3 loop: CASSLINPGQGSDTQYF. Written as DNA, the CDR3 is TGTGCCAGCAGCTTGATAAACCCGGGACAGGGTTCAGATACGCAGTATTTT.

V and J are TRBV18 and TRBJ2-7; D remains ambiguous. CDR1 KGHSH and CDR2 LQKENI come from the germline V gene. The CDR3 runs to 14 residues. V was cut by 0 bases and J by 6 bases, with 12 bases left in between. CDR3 sequence: CASSPPAHTGEQYF. CDR3 DNA sequence: TGTGCCAGCTCACCACCGGCCCACACCGGCGAGCAGTACTTC.

The chain links TRBV7-2 to TRBJ2-7; D uncertain. Germline CDR1 reads SGHTA; CDR2 reads FQGNSA. V lost 0 bases, J lost 4 bases, and 13 bases lay in between. There are 15 residues in the CDR3. This chain's CDR3 is CASSLAPPQAYEQYF. The CDR3 nucleotides are TGTGCCAGCAGCTTAGCACCACCTCAAGCATACGAGCAGTACTTC.

V and J are TRBV28 and TRBJ1-2; 8 positions agree with TRBD1. This CDR3 is 14 amino acids long. V lost 5 bases and J lost 6; bases outside the gene matches: 8. CDR1 is MDHEN, CDR2 SYDVKM, per germline. In DNA form, the CDR3 reads TGTGCCAGCAGTCCGGCGGACAGGGCGGATGGCTACACCTTC. Its protein is CASSPADRADGYTF.

The chain links TRBV6-6 to TRBJ2-2; 12 bases match TRBD2. V was clipped by 5 bases and J by 4 bases; unmatched bases: 5. Germline CDR1 is MNHNY and CDR2 is SVGAGI (reference sequence). The CDR3 spans 16 residues. The CDR3 loop is CASSPRTSGVTGELFF. The CDR3 DNA sequence: TGTGCCAGCAGTCCAAGGACTAGCGGGGTCACCGGGGAGCTGTTTTTT.

The rearrangement links TRBV7-2 to TRBJ2-2; D is possibly TRBD2 (5 bases). The length of the CDR3 is 15 residues. Per the germline V gene, CDR1 is SGHTA and CDR2 is FQGNSA. Trimming pared 4 bases from V and 0 bases from J, leaving 9 bases between. CDR3: CASSSWTANTGELFF. The CDR3, as DNA: TGTGCCAGCAGCTCTTGGACTGCGAACACCGGGGAGCTGTTTTTT.

The chain couples TRBV30 to TRBJ2-7, with 10 bases identical to TRBD2. Germline V gene data show CDR1 as GTSNPN and CDR2 as SVGIG (reference sequence). This CDR3 has 11 residues. V gave up 5 bases and J gave up 7 bases; unmatched junction bases: 2. The CDR3 DNA reads as TGTGCCTGGGAGCGGGGGGGAGAGCAGTACTTC. Protein: CAWERGGEQYF.

This clone was detected only a few times. The chain is built from TRBV5-6 and TRBJ2-5; D is possibly TRBD1 (5 bases). The CDR3 is made up of 15 amino acids. Trimming took 0 bases from V and 4 from J, leaving 13 bases between them. Per the germline V gene, CDR1 is SGHDT and CDR2 is YYEEEE. CDR3 bases: TGTGCCAGCAGCTTGGCGGGTGGAAGGGGAGAGACCCAGTACTTC. Its protein product is CASSLAGGRGETQYF.

V and J are TRBV27 and TRBJ2-7, with unresolved D. V lost 4 bases and J 3 bases, leaving 10 bases between the germline ends. Germline V gene sequence: CDR1 MNHEY, CDR2 SMNVEV (reference sequence). CDR3 length: 13 amino acids. Here the CDR3 reads CASSSNYIYEQYF. The DNA for the CDR3 is TGTGCCAGCAGTTCCAACTACATCTACGAGCAGTACTTC.

Concerning this clone itself: In the same sample, other DNA sequences code for this CDR3. The rearrangement links TRBV19 to TRBJ2-2; the D is unclear. Looked up from germline, CDR1 is LNHDA and CDR2 is SQIVND (reference sequence). Trimming removed 7 bases at V and 0 bases at J, with 9 bases between. CDR3 size: 14 residues. CDR3 in amino acids: CASNGRTNTGELFF. The CDR3 coding sequence is TGTGCCAGTAATGGCAGAACGAACACCGGGGAGCTGTTTTTT.

The V call is TRBV5-1, the J call TRBJ1-6, with 9 bases that match TRBD1. J was trimmed by 9 bases and V by 0 bases; bases with no gene match: 4. The CDR3 consists of 15 residues. In germline, CDR1 is SGHRS, CDR2 YFSETQ. CDR3 residues: CASSLGGTGSSPLHF. The CDR3 DNA follows: TGCGCCAGCAGCTTGGGTGGGACAGGGAGTTCACCCCTCCACTTT.

The rearrangement joins TRBV29-1 to TRBJ1-2, with D possibly being TRBD1 (6 bases). The CDR3 extends over 11 amino acids. V was clipped by 7 bases and J by 5 bases, with 11 bases between them. From germline, CDR1 is SQVTM and CDR2 ANQGSEA. Written as DNA, the CDR3 is TGCAGCGCAGGGGAAGAGTATGGCTACACCTTC. Its protein is CSAGEEYGYTF.

The rearrangement uses TRBV5-1 and TRBJ2-2; D not resolved. Deletions cut 2 bases from V and 6 bases from J, with 8 bases between. From germline, CDR1 is SGHRS and CDR2 YFSETQ. This CDR3 contains 13 residues. The CDR3 here is CASSLLVAGELFF. The CDR3, as DNA: TGCGCCAGCAGCTTACTTGTCGCCGGGGAGCTGTTTTTT.